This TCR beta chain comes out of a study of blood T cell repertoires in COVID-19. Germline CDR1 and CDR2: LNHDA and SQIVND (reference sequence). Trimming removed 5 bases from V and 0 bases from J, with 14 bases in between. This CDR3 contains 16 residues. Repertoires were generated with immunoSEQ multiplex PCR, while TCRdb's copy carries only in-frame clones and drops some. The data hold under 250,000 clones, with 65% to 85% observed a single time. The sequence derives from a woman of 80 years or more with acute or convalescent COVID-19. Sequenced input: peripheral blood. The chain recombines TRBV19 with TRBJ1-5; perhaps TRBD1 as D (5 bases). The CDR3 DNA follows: TGTGCCAGTAGTGCCGTCCGACAGAGTAGCAATCAGCCCCAGCATTTT. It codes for CASSAVRQSSNQPQHF. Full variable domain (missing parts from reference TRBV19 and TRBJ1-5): DGGITQSPKYLFRKEGQNVTLSCEQNLNHDAMYWYRQDPGQGLRLIYYSQIVNDFQKGDIAEGYSVSREKKESFPLTVTSAQKNPTAFYLCASSAVRQSSNQPQHFGDGTRLSIL.